This TCR beta chain emerged from a study of cytotoxic CD8 clonotypes in ibrutinib-treated CLL. Study-wide context: Partial responses totalled about 24 and complete responses 2; after median approximately 64 months, approximately 15 remained remitted and roughly twelve progressed. Study results and limitations: Exceeding age-matched healthy donors, baseline clonality also tracked the counts of circulating CD8+ T cells. Having risen at ibrutinib response, clonality had fallen back toward baseline by progression.

This clone showed up many times. Its specificity is unknown. The germline V gene has CDR1 MNHEY and CDR2 SMNVEV (reference sequence). CDR3 size: 17 residues. V shed 3 bases, J shed 5 bases, and the junction held 11 bases outside the gene matches. The planned depth of sequencing spanned 1 in 200,000 to 1 in 1 million T cells. Libraries were prepared by immunoSEQ multiplex PCR; TCRdb keeps only in-frame clonotypes and omits some of them. The sample holds tens of thousands of clones, around 60% seen once. This chain joins TRBV27 and TRBJ2-3; 10 bases match TRBD2. This TCR derives from a human donor with chronic lymphocytic leukemia. The sequencing here drew on PBMCs, taken after 24 months of ibrutinib treatment. This chain's CDR3 is CASSFLSSSGSGDTQYF. CDR3 coding DNA: TGTGCCAGCAGTTTTCTGAGCTCTAGCGGGAGTGGAGATACGCAGTATTTT.